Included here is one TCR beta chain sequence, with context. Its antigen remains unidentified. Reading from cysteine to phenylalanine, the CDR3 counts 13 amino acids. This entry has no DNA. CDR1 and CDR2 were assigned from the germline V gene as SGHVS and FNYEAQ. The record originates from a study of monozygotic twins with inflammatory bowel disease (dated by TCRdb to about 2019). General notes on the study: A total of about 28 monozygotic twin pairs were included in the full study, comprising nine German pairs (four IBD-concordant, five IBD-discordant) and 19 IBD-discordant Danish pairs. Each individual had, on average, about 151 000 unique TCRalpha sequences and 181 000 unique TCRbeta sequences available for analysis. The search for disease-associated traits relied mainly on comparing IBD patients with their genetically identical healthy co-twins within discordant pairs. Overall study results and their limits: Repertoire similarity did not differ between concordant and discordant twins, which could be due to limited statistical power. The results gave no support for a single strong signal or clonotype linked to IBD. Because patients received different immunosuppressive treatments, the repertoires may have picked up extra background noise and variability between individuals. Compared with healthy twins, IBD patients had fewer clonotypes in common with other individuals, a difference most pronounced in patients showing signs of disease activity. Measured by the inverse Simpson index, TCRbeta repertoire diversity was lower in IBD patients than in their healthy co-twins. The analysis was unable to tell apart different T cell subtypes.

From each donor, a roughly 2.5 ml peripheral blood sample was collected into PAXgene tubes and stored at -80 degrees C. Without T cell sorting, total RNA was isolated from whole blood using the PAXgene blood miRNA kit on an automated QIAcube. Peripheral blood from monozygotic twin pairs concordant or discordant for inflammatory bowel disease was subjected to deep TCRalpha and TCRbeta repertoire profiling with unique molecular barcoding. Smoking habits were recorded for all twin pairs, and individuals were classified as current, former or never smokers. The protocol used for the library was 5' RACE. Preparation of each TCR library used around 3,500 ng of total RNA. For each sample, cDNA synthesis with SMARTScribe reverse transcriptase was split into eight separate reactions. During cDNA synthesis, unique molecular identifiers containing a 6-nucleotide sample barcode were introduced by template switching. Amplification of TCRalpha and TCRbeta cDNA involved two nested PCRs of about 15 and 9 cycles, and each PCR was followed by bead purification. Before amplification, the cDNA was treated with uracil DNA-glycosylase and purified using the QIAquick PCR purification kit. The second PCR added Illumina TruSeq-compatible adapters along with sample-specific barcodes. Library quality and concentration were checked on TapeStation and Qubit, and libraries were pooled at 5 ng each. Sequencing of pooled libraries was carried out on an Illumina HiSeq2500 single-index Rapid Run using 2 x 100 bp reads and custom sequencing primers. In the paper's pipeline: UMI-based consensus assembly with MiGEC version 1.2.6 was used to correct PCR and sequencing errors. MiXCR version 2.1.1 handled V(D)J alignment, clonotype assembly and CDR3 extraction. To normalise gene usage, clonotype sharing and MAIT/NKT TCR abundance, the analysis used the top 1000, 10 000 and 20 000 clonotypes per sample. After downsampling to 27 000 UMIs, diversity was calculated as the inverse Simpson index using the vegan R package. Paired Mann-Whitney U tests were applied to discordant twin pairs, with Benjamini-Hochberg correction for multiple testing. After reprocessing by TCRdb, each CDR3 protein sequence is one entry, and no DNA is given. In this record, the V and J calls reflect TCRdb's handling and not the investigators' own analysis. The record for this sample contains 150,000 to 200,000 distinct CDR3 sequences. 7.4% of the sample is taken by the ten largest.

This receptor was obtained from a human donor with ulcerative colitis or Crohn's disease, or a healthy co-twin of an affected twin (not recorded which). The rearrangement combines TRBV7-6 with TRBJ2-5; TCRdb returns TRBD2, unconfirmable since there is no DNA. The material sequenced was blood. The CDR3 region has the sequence CASSLPADETQYF.